This T cell receptor beta chain comes out of a study of cytomegalovirus exposure and HLA in healthy donors. Study-wide context: The 666 first-cohort repertoires shared a platform with the 130 or so validation repertoires, as reported in a later analysis. Study-level findings and limits: It was reportedly the case that the classifier diagnosed cytomegalovirus status with high specificity and sensitivity. Cytomegalovirus-associated TCR beta chains were listed, numbering 150 to 200. In vitro assays verified that three CMV-associated chains recognized CMV antigens specifically.

As to this clone: Its matching antigen is unknown.

This CDR3 is 18 amino acids long. Trimming at V came to 7 bases and at J to 7 bases, leaving 18 bases not matched to a gene. Germline CDR1 reads MNHEY; CDR2 reads SMNVEV (reference sequence). Sequencing used immunoSEQ multiplex PCR; TCRdb keeps in-frame clones, though not all of them. The sample records roughly 330,000 clones, approximately 86% being singletons. V usage is TRBV27 and J usage is TRBJ2-2; 10 bases agree with TRBD1. The TCR comes from a woman under 40 in good health and CMV-seropositive. The material sequenced was PBMCs. CDR3 nucleotide sequence: TGTGCCAGCAAAACCCGGCCTTTGGACAGGGGGAACGGCGGGGAGCTGTTTTTT. It yields the protein CASKTRPLDRGNGGELFF.